The 30 T cell receptor beta chains presented below share a single source sample, sequenced in a study of T cell responses to AZD1222 COVID-19 vaccine. TCRdb's copy holds only in-frame clones and misses some; the assay was immunoSEQ multiplex PCR. The sample has tens of thousands of clones; 80% to 90% are singletons. The input for sequencing was peripheral blood, taken 28 days after the second AZD1222 dose. The receptors shown here come from an adult who received the AZD1222 COVID-19 vaccine.

The rearrangement joins TRBV5-1 to TRBJ1-1; D is ambiguous. This CDR3 has 15 amino acids. CDR1 SGHRS and CDR2 YFSETQ come from the germline V gene. V was shortened by 5 bases and J by 1 base, with 15 bases between the two germline ends. This chain's CDR3 is CASSRGTPTNTEAFF. In DNA form, the CDR3 reads TGCGCCAGCAGTCGGGGTACTCCTACGAACACTGAAGCTTTCTTT.

V gene TRBV19 combines with J gene TRBJ1-6, with 7 bases matching TRBD1. V was clipped by 6 bases and J by 6 bases; unmatched bases: 8. This CDR3 region has 15 residues. CDR1 and CDR2 (germline): LNHDA, SQIVND (reference sequence). CDR3 protein: CASRLTGNINSPLHF. The CDR3 DNA reads as TGTGCCAGTAGGTTGACAGGGAATATTAATTCACCCCTCCACTTT.

This clone came up a few times. The rearrangement joins TRBV2 to TRBJ1-2; 7 bases are a match to TRBD1. The CDR3 sequence is 14 residues long. Trimming at V came to 6 bases and at J to 4 bases, leaving 8 bases not matched to a gene. Germline V gene lookup returns CDR1 SNHLY and CDR2 FYNNEI. The CDR3 loop is CASRQETGVYGYTF. For the CDR3, the DNA is TGTGCCAGCAGGCAAGAAACAGGGGTCTATGGCTACACCTTC. The complete variable domain, with remaining parts taken from reference TRBV2 and TRBJ1-2, reads EPEVTQTPSHQVTQMGQEVILRCVPISNHLYFYWYRQILGQKVEFLVSFYNNEISEKSEIFDDQFSVERPDGSNFTLKIRSTKLEDSAMYFCASRQETGVYGYTFGSGTRLTVV.

V and J are TRBV19 and TRBJ1-1; the D is unclear. Looked up from germline, CDR1 is LNHDA and CDR2 is SQIVND (reference sequence). This CDR3 region has 13 residues. Trimming took 6 bases from V and 4 from J, leaving 12 bases between them. The CDR3, as DNA: TGTGCCAGTAGCCCCGTCTTCGGCACTGAAGCTTTCTTT. Its protein product is CASSPVFGTEAFF.

This clone has a single count. This rearrangement joins TRBV5-1 to TRBJ2-1; unclear D gene. The germline V and J ends were trimmed by 0 bases and 0 bases, with 10 bases remaining between them. The CDR3 runs to 16 residues. The V gene's germline CDR1 is SGHRS and CDR2 YFSETQ. CDR3 nucleotides: TGCGCCAGCAGCTTGGTCGCATCGAGCTCCTACAATGAGCAGTTCTTC. Translated, it gives CASSLVASSSYNEQFF.

V and J are TRBV4-1 and TRBJ1-6, with a tentative D call TRBD1 (5 bases). Trimming shortened V by 0 bases and J by 7 bases, and 22 bases separated the two germline ends. CDR1 MGHRA and CDR2 YSYEKL come from the germline V gene. The CDR3 is 19 residues long. The CDR3 sequence: CASSQDTNRDLGVNSPLHF. The DNA for the CDR3 is TGCGCCAGCAGCCAAGATACAAATCGGGACCTAGGCGTAAATTCACCCCTCCACTTT.

The rearrangement uses TRBV11-2 and TRBJ1-4, with D maybe TRBD1 (5 bases). The CDR3 contains 15 residues. Germline V gene data show CDR1 as SGHAT and CDR2 as FQNNGV. V was cut by 5 bases and J by 6 bases, with 16 bases left in between. CDR3 residues: CASSRRGARDEKLFF. The CDR3, as DNA: TGTGCCAGCAGCCGACGAGGGGCTCGAGATGAAAAACTGTTTTTT.

The chain has TRBV27 and TRBJ1-3; no firm D call. The CDR3 sequence is 11 residues long. Germline CDR1 MNHEY, CDR2 SMNVEV (reference sequence). The ends were cut back, 4 bases at V and 9 bases at J, with 7 bases in the middle. The CDR3 here is CASSSAGTIYF. The DNA for the CDR3 is TGTGCCAGCAGTTCGGCGGGCACCATATATTTT.

The J gene is TRBJ1-1, the V gene TRBV2; a possible D gene is TRBD1 (5 bases). Per the germline V gene, CDR1 is SNHLY and CDR2 is FYNNEI. Trimming took off 11 bases at V and 4 bases at J, with 14 bases between the two ends. This CDR3 contains 12 residues. CDR3 protein: CAGQGEGTEAFF. The CDR3 bases are TGTGCCGGTCAGGGTGAAGGCACTGAAGCTTTCTTT. Looking up the rest from reference TRBV2 and TRBJ1-1 gives the full variable domain: EPEVTQTPSHQVTQMGQEVILRCVPISNHLYFYWYRQILGQKVEFLVSFYNNEISEKSEIFDDQFSVERPDGSNFTLKIRSTKLEDSAMYFCAGQGEGTEAFFGQGTRLTVV.

This chain uses TRBV30 with TRBJ2-2, with D maybe TRBD1 (6 bases). The CDR3 sequence is 14 residues long. V gave up 1 base and J gave up 7 bases, with 13 bases separating them. The germline CDR1 and CDR2 sequences are GTSNPN and SVGIG (reference sequence). The CDR3 is CAWSGRQDGGELFF. The DNA of the CDR3 is TGTGCCTGGAGTGGGAGACAGGATGGCGGGGAGCTGTTTTTT.

V and J are TRBV4-2 and TRBJ2-7, with a tentative D call TRBD1 (5 bases). CDR3 length: 12 residues. CDR1 is LGHNA, CDR2 YNFKEQ, per germline. V lost 1 base and J lost 7, with 8 bases in between. The CDR3: CASSQGWTEQYF. The CDR3, as DNA: TGTGCCAGCAGCCAAGGGTGGACAGAGCAGTACTTC.

The V call is TRBV28, the J call TRBJ2-1, with a weak D call TRBD1 (6 bases). This CDR3 spans 14 amino acids. Germline V gene data show CDR1 as MDHEN and CDR2 as SYDVKM. V lost 8 bases and J lost 0, with 11 bases in between. The CDR3 loop is CASEADSSYNEQFF. DNA of the CDR3: TGTGCCAGCGAGGCGGACAGCTCCTACAATGAGCAGTTCTTC. The full variable domain, completed using reference TRBV28 and TRBJ2-1, is DVKVTQSSRYLVKRTGEKVFLECVQDMDHENMFWYRQDPGLGLRLIYFSYDVKMKEKGDIPEGYSVSREKKERFSLILESASTNQTSMYLCASEADSSYNEQFFGPGTRLTVL.

CDR3 in amino acids: CASSAGPLDDYGYTF. CDR3 nucleotide sequence: TGTGCCAGCAGCGCCGGGCCCCTCGACGACTATGGCTACACCTTC. The rearrangement uses TRBV7-9 and TRBJ1-2; D gene unclear. CDR1 is SEHNR and CDR2 is FQNEAQ in the germline V gene (reference sequence). Trimming cost V 5 bases and J 3 bases, with 16 bases left between them. CDR3 length: 15 amino acids. The entire variable domain, with the rest obtained from reference TRBV7-9 and TRBJ1-2, is as follows: DTGVSQNPRHKITKRGQNVTFRCDPISEHNRLYWYRQTLGQGPEFLTYFQNEAQLEKSRLLSDRFSAERPKGSFSTLEIQRTEQGDSAMYLCASSAGPLDDYGYTFGSGTRLTVV.

V usage is TRBV19 and J usage is TRBJ1-2, with 7 bases lining up with TRBD1. After removal of 4 bases from V and 1 base from J, the junction contained 3 bases not matched to a gene. CDR3 size: 14 residues. CDR1 and CDR2 from the germline V gene are LNHDA and SQIVND (reference sequence). CDR3 amino acids: CASSTQGRNYGYTF. The CDR3, as DNA: TGTGCCAGTAGTACACAGGGGCGTAACTATGGCTACACCTTC.

V gene TRBV6-5 combines with J gene TRBJ2-5; the match to TRBD2 covers 11 bases. The CDR3 spans 15 residues. Germline-derived CDR1 and CDR2 are MNHEY and SVGAGI. The ends lost 6 bases at V and 1 base at J; junction bases unmatched: 4. The CDR3 nucleotides are TGTGCCAGCAGCCGACTAGCGGGGTTCCAAGAGACCCAGTACTTC. The encoded protein is CASSRLAGFQETQYF.

The V gene is TRBV7-9, the J gene TRBJ2-1; weak D call: TRBD2 (7 bases). V lost 2 bases and J lost 5, with 16 bases in between. Germline CDR1 SEHNR, CDR2 FQNEAQ (reference sequence). This CDR3 is built from 16 residues. In DNA form, the CDR3 reads TGTGCCAGCAGCTTATATCGGGGGGCCACGGACAATGAGCAGTTCTTC. Encoded protein: CASSLYRGATDNEQFF.

The chain combines TRBV11-2 with TRBJ2-5; 9 nucleotides align to TRBD2. This CDR3 has 15 residues. Germline CDR1 is SGHAT and CDR2 is FQNNGV. Germline trimming cut 3 bases from V and 1 base from J; bases unmatched to any gene: 3. The CDR3 bases are TGTGCCAGCAGCTTTAGCGGGGGAGTCCAAGAGACCCAGTACTTC. As protein: CASSFSGGVQETQYF.

The rearrangement joins TRBV19 to TRBJ1-6, with a weak D call TRBD1 (5 bases). The CDR3 sequence is 15 residues long. CDR1 and CDR2 (germline): LNHDA, SQIVND (reference sequence). The V end was cut by 5 bases, the J end by 8 bases, with 16 bases between. The CDR3 nucleotides read TGTGCCAGTAGTCCGTTGGGGGAGAAATATTCACCCCTCCACTTT. Its protein is CASSPLGEKYSPLHF.

The V and J genes are TRBV6-6 and TRBJ1-5; D is uncertain. V lost 0 bases and J lost 2, with 5 bases in between. From germline, CDR1 is MNHNY and CDR2 SVGAGI (reference sequence). This CDR3 comprises 14 residues. CDR3 residues: CASSYSDGNQPQHF. In DNA, the CDR3 is TGTGCCAGCAGTTACTCGGACGGCAATCAGCCCCAGCATTTT.

The table lists this clone with a few counts. The rearrangement links TRBV6-5 to TRBJ2-7, with D perhaps TRBD1 or TRBD2 (6 bases each). V gave up 8 bases and J gave up 2 bases, with 19 bases separating them. From germline, CDR1 is MNHEY and CDR2 SVGAGI. The CDR3 covers 15 residues. In DNA form, the CDR3 reads TGTGCCAGCGGGAGGAGTGGACAGTCCACCTACGAGCAGTACTTC. Encoded protein: CASGRSGQSTYEQYF.

This clone was recorded once. The V call is TRBV15, the J call TRBJ1-1; D ambiguous. The CDR3 has 16 amino acids. Germline CDR1 LNHNV, CDR2 YYDKDF (reference sequence). V gave up 3 bases and J gave up 3 bases, with 17 bases separating them. As DNA, the CDR3 is TGTGCCACCAGCAGGGGAGCGCGTTCCGTCGACACTGAAGCTTTCTTT. The encoded protein is CATSRGARSVDTEAFF.

This chain joins TRBV9 and TRBJ1-2; a weak D match, TRBD1 (6 bases). The CDR3 contains 15 residues. Germline-derived CDR1 and CDR2 are SGDLS and YYNGEE. V lost 3 bases and J lost 0, with 12 bases in between. The CDR3: CASSGTATTNYGYTF. CDR3 nucleotide sequence: TGTGCCAGCAGCGGGACAGCCACAACTAACTATGGCTACACCTTC.

The V call is TRBV9, the J call TRBJ2-7; 9 bases are shared with TRBD2. Germline assignment: CDR1 SGDLS and CDR2 YYNGEE. This CDR3 has 15 residues. V dropped 3 bases and J dropped 4; count of bases not matched to a gene: 8. For the CDR3, the DNA is TGTGCCAGCAGCGCGAGCGGGGGGCCGGAGTACGAGCAGTACTTC. Encoded protein: CASSASGGPEYEQYF.

This chain uses TRBV27 with TRBJ2-7; tentative D call: TRBD2 (7 bases). V was cut by 3 bases and J by 3 bases, with 15 bases left in between. The CDR3 length is 15 residues. CDR1 is MNHEY, CDR2 SMNVEV, per germline (reference sequence). CDR3 bases: TGTGCCAGCAGTTTTGAGGGAGGGGGGTACTACGAGCAGTACTTC. Protein: CASSFEGGGYYEQYF.

A few counts support this clone. The CDR3 DNA is TGTGCCAGCAGTTCCAGCGGGGGGGCCTCGTACAATGAGCAGTTCTTC. It codes for CASSSSGGASYNEQFF. The V and J genes are TRBV6-6 and TRBJ2-1, with 10 bases aligning to TRBD2. The CDR3 is 16 residues long. Germline V gene data show CDR1 as MNHNY and CDR2 as SVGAGI (reference sequence). V lost 4 bases, J lost 4 bases, and 7 bases stayed unmatched.

The gene calls are TRBV11-2 and TRBJ2-7, with TRBD1 identical over 8 bases. The V and J ends lost 5 bases and 3 bases, in that order; junction bases with no gene match: 6. The V gene's germline CDR1 is SGHAT and CDR2 FQNNGV. The CDR3 is 14 amino acids. The CDR3 sequence: CASSRDRSYYEQYF. The CDR3 DNA sequence: TGTGCCAGCAGCCGGGACAGGTCGTACTACGAGCAGTACTTC.

V usage is TRBV9 and J usage is TRBJ1-2, with 7 bases lining up with TRBD1. V lost 2 bases and J lost 4; bases outside the gene matches: 8. CDR1 SGDLS and CDR2 YYNGEE come from the germline V gene. The CDR3 loop spans 15 amino acids. CDR3 sequence: CASSVGGTASYGYTF. In DNA, the CDR3 is TGTGCCAGCAGCGTGGGCGGGACAGCTTCCTATGGCTACACCTTC. Together with reference TRBV9 and TRBJ1-2, the CDR3 gives the full variable domain: DSGVTQTPKHLITATGQRVTLRCSPRSGDLSVYWYQQSLDQGLQFLIQYYNGEERAKGNILERFSAQQFPDLHSELNLSSLELGDSALYFCASSVGGTASYGYTFGSGTRLTVV.

The rearrangement links TRBV5-1 to TRBJ2-1; TRBD1 aligns across 10 bases. This CDR3 spans 14 amino acids. V gave up 4 bases and J gave up 5 bases; unmatched junction bases: 3. Germline V gene lookup returns CDR1 SGHRS and CDR2 YFSETQ. The CDR3 DNA sequence: TGCGCCAGCAGCAAAGGGACAGGGGACAATGAGCAGTTCTTC. Protein product: CASSKGTGDNEQFF. The variable domain in full, with the rest retrieved from reference TRBV5-1 and TRBJ2-1, is KAGVTQTPRYLIKTRGQQVTLSCSPISGHRSVSWYQQTPGQGLQFLFEYFSETQRNKGNFPGRFSGRQFSNSRSEMNVSTLELGDSALYLCASSKGTGDNEQFFGPGTRLTVL.

The rearrangement links TRBV3-1 (or the pseudogene TRBV3-2) to TRBJ2-3; D tentatively reads TRBD1 or TRBD2 (6 bases each). Looked up from germline, CDR1 is LGHDT and CDR2 is YNNKEL (reference sequence). There are 16 residues in the CDR3. The V end was cut by 0 bases, the J end by 4 bases, with 14 bases between. CDR3: CASSQDPGAGADTQYF. CDR3 nucleotides: TGTGCCAGCAGCCAAGATCCGGGGGCTGGCGCAGATACGCAGTATTTT.

The genes are TRBV11-1 and TRBJ1-1; D remains unclear. CDR1 is SGHAT, CDR2 FQDESV, per germline (reference sequence). V was trimmed by 3 bases and J by 2 bases, leaving 7 bases between them. The CDR3 sequence is 13 residues long. CDR3 amino acids: CASSFKGNTEAFF. CDR3 nucleotides: TGTGCCAGCAGCTTCAAGGGTAACACTGAAGCTTTCTTT.